A single sample gave rise to the 12 T cell receptor beta chains below, sequenced in a study of a mutant IDH1 vaccine in newly diagnosed glioma. Which antigens these TCRs recognize remains unknown. Profiled with immunoSEQ multiplex PCR; TCRdb holds only in-frame clones, not every one. Among about 27,000 clones listed, roughly 76% were seen once. Indicated time point: week 35, safety follow-up. The study gave 300 ug of mutant IDH1 20-mer peptide per vaccine dose, with topical imiquimod. The sequences come from PBMCs, collected from a glioma patient whose treatment included an IDH1 peptide vaccine. All receptors come from a man aged 45-60 years with glioma.

The V and J genes are TRBV27 and TRBJ1-1; 7 bases map to TRBD1. Trimming took 0 bases from V and 4 from J; bases not matched to a gene: 8. The CDR3 extends over 16 amino acids. Germline-derived CDR1 and CDR2 are MNHEY and SMNVEV (reference sequence). DNA for the CDR3: TGTGCCAGCAGTTTATCAGGGGGCGGGAGGGGCACTGAAGCTTTCTTT. It encodes CASSLSGGGRGTEAFF.

The chain has TRBV4-3 and TRBJ1-6; D remains ambiguous. CDR3 size: 16 residues. V shed 0 bases and J shed 7 bases, with 13 bases lying between them. Germline V lookup: CDR1 LGHNA, CDR2 YSLEER. Here the CDR3 reads CASSQDWRLGNSPLHF. The CDR3 DNA follows: TGCGCCAGCAGCCAAGATTGGAGACTAGGGAATTCACCCCTCCACTTT.

The rearrangement uses TRBV15 and TRBJ1-4, with TRBD1 as a possible D gene (5 bases). V was trimmed by 1 base and J by 0 bases, leaving 9 bases between them. There are 16 residues in the CDR3. CDR1 and CDR2 (germline): LNHNV, YYDKDF (reference sequence). The CDR3 DNA reads TGTGCCACCAGCAGAGGGGGCGGGACAACTAATGAAAAACTGTTTTTT. Translation gives CATSRGGGTTNEKLFF.

The genes are TRBV7-8 and TRBJ2-3; D ambiguous. Germline CDR1 SGHVS, CDR2 FQNEAQ. Trimming stripped 5 bases from V and 3 bases from J, with 9 bases between. The CDR3 covers 13 residues. The CDR3 loop reads CASSAPRTDTQYF. DNA for the CDR3: TGTGCCAGCAGCGCCCCGAGGACAGATACGCAGTATTTT.

The chain carries TRBV6-5 and TRBJ1-3, with 7 nucleotides matching TRBD1. CDR3 size: 13 residues. Germline values: CDR1 MNHEY, CDR2 SVGAGI. Trimming at V came to 6 bases and at J to 8 bases, leaving 7 bases not matched to a gene. CDR3 sequence: CASSDREGDTIYF. For the CDR3, the DNA is TGTGCCAGCAGCGACAGGGAAGGAGACACCATATATTTT.

The chain couples TRBV11-3 to TRBJ1-1, with D maybe TRBD1 (5 bases). The CDR3 has 14 residues. The V and J ends lost 4 bases and 0 bases respectively, with 9 bases between them. Germline V gene sequence: CDR1 SGHNT, CDR2 YENEEA. The CDR3 here is CASSSLGVNTEAFF. The CDR3 DNA is TGTGCCAGCAGCTCCTTGGGGGTGAACACTGAAGCTTTCTTT.

The chain has TRBV5-1 and TRBJ1-4, with D tentatively TRBD1 (6 bases). CDR3 length: 14 amino acids. Deletions cut 1 base from V and 8 bases from J, with 12 bases between. Germline V gene data show CDR1 as SGHRS and CDR2 as YFSETQ. The CDR3 sequence: CASSLSQGEEKLFF. CDR3 DNA: TGCGCCAGCAGCTTGTCACAGGGTGAAGAAAAACTGTTTTTT.

This rearrangement joins TRBV7-2 to TRBJ1-5, with 7 positions matching TRBD1. Germline CDR1 reads SGHTA; CDR2 reads FQGNSA. The CDR3 covers 14 residues. V lost 4 bases, J lost 1 base, and 1 base stayed unmatched. The CDR3 coding sequence is TGTGCCAGCAGCTCACAGGGGAGCAATCAGCCCCAGCATTTT. Translated: CASSSQGSNQPQHF.

V gene TRBV5-4 combines with J gene TRBJ1-2; perhaps TRBD1 as D (6 bases). Germline V gene lookup returns CDR1 SGHNT and CDR2 YYREEE (reference sequence). This CDR3 is 15 amino acids long. The V end was cut by 4 bases, the J end by 0 bases, with 13 bases between. CDR3 nucleotides: TGTGCCAGCAGCATTCAGGGGCGAGCTAACTATGGCTACACCTTC. It translates to CASSIQGRANYGYTF. The variable domain in full, completed from reference TRBV5-4 and TRBJ1-2, reads ETGVTQSPTHLIKTRGQQVTLRCSSQSGHNTVSWYQQALGQGPQFIFQYYREEENGRGNFPPRFSGLQFPNYSSELNVNALELDDSALYLCASSIQGRANYGYTFGSGTRLTVV.

This clone is labeled as medium-sized. The chain uses TRBV7-3 and TRBJ2-2, with D possibly TRBD1 on 5 matching bases. CDR3 length equals 19 residues. From germline, CDR1 is SGHTA and CDR2 FQGTGA. The V end lost 0 bases, the J end lost 0 bases, and 17 bases lay between the germline ends. The CDR3 loop is CASSLTGPGSYANTGELFF. The CDR3 coding sequence is TGTGCCAGCAGCTTAACGGGCCCAGGGTCGTACGCGAACACCGGGGAGCTGTTTTTT.

V is TRBV4-1 and J is TRBJ1-2; TRBD1 matches 9 bases. The CDR3 consists of 14 residues. CDR1 and CDR2 (germline): MGHRA, YSYEKL. Trimming cost V 1 base and J 8 bases; bases outside gene matches: 5. The CDR3 sequence: CASSQVDRGDGYTF. CDR3 bases: TGCGCCAGCAGCCAAGTAGACAGGGGGGACGGCTACACCTTC.

The chain uses TRBV29-1 and TRBJ2-3; no definite D call. The CDR3 has 14 amino acids. V lost 8 bases and J lost 2, with 17 bases in between. The germline gives CDR1 SQVTM, CDR2 ANQGSEA. The CDR3 DNA follows: TGCAGCTCTAAGGCCAGGATAGTCACAGATACGCAGTATTTT. It encodes CSSKARIVTDTQYF.